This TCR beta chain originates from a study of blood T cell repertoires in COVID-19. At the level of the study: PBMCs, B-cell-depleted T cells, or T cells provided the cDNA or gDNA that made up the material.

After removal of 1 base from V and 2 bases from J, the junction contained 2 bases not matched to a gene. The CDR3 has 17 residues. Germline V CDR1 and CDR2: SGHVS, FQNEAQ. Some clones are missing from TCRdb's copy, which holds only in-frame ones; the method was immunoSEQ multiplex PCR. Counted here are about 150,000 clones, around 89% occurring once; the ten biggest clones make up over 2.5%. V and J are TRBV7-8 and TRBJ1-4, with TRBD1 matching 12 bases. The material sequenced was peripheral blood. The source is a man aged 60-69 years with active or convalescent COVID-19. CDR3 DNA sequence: TGTGCCAGCAGCTTAGGGGGACAGGGGGCGACTAATGAAAAACTGTTTTTT. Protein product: CASSLGGQGATNEKLFF.